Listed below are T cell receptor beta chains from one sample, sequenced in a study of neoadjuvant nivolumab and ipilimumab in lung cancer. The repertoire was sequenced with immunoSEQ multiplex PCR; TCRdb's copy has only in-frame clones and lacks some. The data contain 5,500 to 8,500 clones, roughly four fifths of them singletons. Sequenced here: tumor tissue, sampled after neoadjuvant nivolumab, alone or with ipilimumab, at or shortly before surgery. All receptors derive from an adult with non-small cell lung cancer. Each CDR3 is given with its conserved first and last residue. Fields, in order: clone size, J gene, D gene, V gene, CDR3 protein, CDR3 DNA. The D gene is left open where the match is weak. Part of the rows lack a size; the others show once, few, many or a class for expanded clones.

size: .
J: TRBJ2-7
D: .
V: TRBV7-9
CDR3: CASSLGWIEQYF
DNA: TGTGCCAGCAGCTTAGGCTGGATCGAGCAGTACTTC

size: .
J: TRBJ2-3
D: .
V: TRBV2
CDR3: CASSEVRSRADTQYF
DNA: TGTGCCAGCAGTGAGGTCCGGTCAAGGGCAGATACGCAGTATTTT

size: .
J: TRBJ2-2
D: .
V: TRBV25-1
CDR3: CASTPLAEPNTGELFF
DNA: TGTGCCAGCACCCCGTTAGCGGAACCGAACACCGGGGAGCTGTTTTTT

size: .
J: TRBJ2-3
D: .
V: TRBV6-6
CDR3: CASSYSPAASTDTQYF
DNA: TGTGCCAGCAGTTACAGCCCCGCGGCTAGCACAGATACGCAGTATTTT

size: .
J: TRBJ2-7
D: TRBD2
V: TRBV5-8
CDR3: CASSLGLAGAPGYEQYF
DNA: TGTGCCAGCAGCTTAGGTCTCGCGGGAGCGCCGGGATACGAGCAGTACTTC

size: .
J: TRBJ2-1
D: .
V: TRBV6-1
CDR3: CASTIQVGGNEQFF
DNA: TGTGCCAGCACTATTCAGGTTGGCGGCAATGAGCAGTTCTTC

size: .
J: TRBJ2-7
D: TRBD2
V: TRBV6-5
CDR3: CASKISGSSYEQYF
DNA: TGTGCCAGCAAAATAAGCGGGAGCTCCTACGAGCAGTACTTC

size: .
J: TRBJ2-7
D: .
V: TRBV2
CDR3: CVSSEELAGYEQYF
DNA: TGTGTCAGCAGTGAAGAACTAGCTGGATACGAGCAGTACTTC

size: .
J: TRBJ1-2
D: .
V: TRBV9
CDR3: CASSVVGGPAEGYTF
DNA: TGTGCCAGCAGCGTGGTTGGGGGGCCCGCTGAGGGCTACACCTTC

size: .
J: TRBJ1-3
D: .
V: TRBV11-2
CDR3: CASSPNQRTTIYF
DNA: TGTGCCAGCAGCCCCAACCAGAGGACTACCATATATTTT

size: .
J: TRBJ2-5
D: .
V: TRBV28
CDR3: CALRRAGRETQYF
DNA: TGTGCCTTAAGGAGGGCGGGTAGGGAGACCCAGTACTTC

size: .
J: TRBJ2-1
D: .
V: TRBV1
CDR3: CTSSIRTVVGSYNEQFF
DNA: TGCACCAGCAGCATACGGACAGTCGTCGGGTCCTACAATGAGCAGTTCTTC

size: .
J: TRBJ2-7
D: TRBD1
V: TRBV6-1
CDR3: CASISTGGPYEQYF
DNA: TGTGCCAGCATTTCGACAGGGGGCCCCTACGAGCAGTACTTC

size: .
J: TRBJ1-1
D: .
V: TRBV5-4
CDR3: CASSLNTEAFF
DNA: TGTGCCAGCAGCTTGAACACTGAAGCTTTCTTT

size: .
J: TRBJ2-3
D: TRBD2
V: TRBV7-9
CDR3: CASSLERGRRDTQYF
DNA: TGTGCCAGCAGCTTAGAACGCGGGAGGAGAGATACGCAGTATTTT

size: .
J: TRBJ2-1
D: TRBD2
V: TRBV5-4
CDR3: CASKEGLAGSYEQFF
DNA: TGTGCCAGTAAGGAGGGACTAGCGGGATCTTATGAGCAGTTCTTC

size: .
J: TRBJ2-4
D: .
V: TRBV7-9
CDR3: CASSLGQRAKNIQYF
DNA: TGTGCCAGCAGCTTAGGTCAGAGAGCCAAAAACATTCAGTACTTC

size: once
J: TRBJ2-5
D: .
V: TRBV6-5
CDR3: CASSQQGRETQYF
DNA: TGTGCCAGCAGCCAACAGGGTCGAGAGACCCAGTACTTC

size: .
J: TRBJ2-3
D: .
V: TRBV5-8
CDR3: CASSLNPQNTQYF
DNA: TGTGCCAGCAGCTTGAACCCACAGAATACGCAGTATTTT

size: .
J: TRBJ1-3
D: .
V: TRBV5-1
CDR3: CASRSGSSGNTIYF
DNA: TGCGCCAGCAGGTCAGGGAGCTCTGGAAACACCATATATTTT

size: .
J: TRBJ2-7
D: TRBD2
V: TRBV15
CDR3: CATSRGLAGGLSEQYF
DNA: TGTGCCACCAGCAGAGGCCTCGCGGGAGGTCTAAGCGAGCAGTACTTC

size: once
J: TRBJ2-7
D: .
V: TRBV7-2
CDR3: CASSLEVGRTYEQYF
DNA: TGTGCCAGCAGCTTAGAAGTGGGTAGGACCTACGAGCAGTACTTC

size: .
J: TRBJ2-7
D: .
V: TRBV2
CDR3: CASMPLQSYEQYF
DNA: TGTGCCAGCATGCCTCTCCAGTCCTACGAGCAGTACTTC

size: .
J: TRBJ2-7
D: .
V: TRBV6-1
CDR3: CASSEQSGLNEQYF
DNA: TGTGCCAGCAGTGAACAGTCCGGGCTAAACGAGCAGTACTTC

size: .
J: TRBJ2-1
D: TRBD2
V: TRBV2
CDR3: CASQAGGLYNEQFF
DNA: TGTGCCAGCCAGGCGGGAGGGTTATACAATGAGCAGTTCTTC

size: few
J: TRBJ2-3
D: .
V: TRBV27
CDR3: CASGASDEMQYF
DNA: TGTGCCAGCGGGGCCTCCGATGAAATGCAGTATTTT

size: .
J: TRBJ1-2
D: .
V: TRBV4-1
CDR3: CASSQFDGPRRGLGYTF
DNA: TGCGCCAGCAGCCAATTCGACGGGCCCCGCAGGGGTCTAGGCTACACCTTC

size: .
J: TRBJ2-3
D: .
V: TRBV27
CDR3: CASSWTAPDTQYF
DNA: TGTGCCAGCAGTTGGACCGCCCCAGATACGCAGTATTTT

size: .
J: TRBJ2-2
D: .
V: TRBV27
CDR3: CASSLLPLPVTHNTGELFF
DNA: TGTGCCAGCAGTTTACTCCCACTTCCGGTGACCCACAACACCGGGGAGCTGTTTTTT

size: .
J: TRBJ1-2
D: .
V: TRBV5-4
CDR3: CASSLDPDEYGYTF
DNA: TGTGCCAGCAGCTTGGATCCGGACGAGTATGGCTACACCTTC

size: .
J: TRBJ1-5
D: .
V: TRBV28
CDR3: CASSLLGQPNQPQHF
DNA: TGTGCCAGCAGTTTACTGGGACAACCCAATCAGCCCCAGCATTTT

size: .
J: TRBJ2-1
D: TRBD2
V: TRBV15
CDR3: CATSRDGLAGGEQFF
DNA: TGTGCCACCAGCAGAGATGGACTAGCGGGAGGTGAGCAGTTCTTC

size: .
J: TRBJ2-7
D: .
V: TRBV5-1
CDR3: CASSPGQSLVGEQYF
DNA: TGCGCCAGCAGCCCTGGACAGTCCCTAGTAGGGGAGCAGTACTTC

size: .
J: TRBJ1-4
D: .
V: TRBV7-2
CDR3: CASSPRDGEEKLFF
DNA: TGTGCCAGCAGCCCCAGGGATGGAGAAGAAAAACTGTTTTTT

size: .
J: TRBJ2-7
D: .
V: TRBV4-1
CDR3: CASSQTSSGYEQYF
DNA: TGCGCCAGCAGCCAAACATCTAGTGGCTACGAGCAGTACTTC

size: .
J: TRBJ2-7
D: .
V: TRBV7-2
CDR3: CASSLVPRMSSYEQYF
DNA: TGTGCCAGCAGCTTAGTACCCAGAATGAGCTCCTACGAGCAGTACTTC

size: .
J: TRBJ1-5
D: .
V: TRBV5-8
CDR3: CASRGTGNIRPQHF
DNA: TGTGCCAGCAGAGGCACAGGCAACATCAGGCCCCAGCATTTT

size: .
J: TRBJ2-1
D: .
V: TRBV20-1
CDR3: CRANSRAEQFF
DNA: TGCAGGGCTAATTCCAGGGCTGAGCAGTTCTTC

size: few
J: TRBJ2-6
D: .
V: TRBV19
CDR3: CASKGSGANVLTF
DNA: TGTGCCAGTAAGGGCTCTGGGGCCAACGTCCTGACTTTC

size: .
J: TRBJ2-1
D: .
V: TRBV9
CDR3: CASSVGYSSYNEQFF
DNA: TGTGCCAGCAGCGTAGGGTATAGCTCCTACAATGAGCAGTTCTTC

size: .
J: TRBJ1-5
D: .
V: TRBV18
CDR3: CASSPGGFRISNQPQHF
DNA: TGTGCCAGCTCACCGGGAGGGTTTCGAATTAGCAATCAGCCCCAGCATTTT

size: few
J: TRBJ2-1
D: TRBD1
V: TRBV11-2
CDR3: CASSLVRTGGTYNEQFF
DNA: TGTGCCAGCAGCTTAGTCCGGACAGGGGGTACCTACAATGAGCAGTTCTTC

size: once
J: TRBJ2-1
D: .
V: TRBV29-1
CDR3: CSVEIKEGFNEQFF
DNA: TGCAGCGTTGAAATCAAGGAGGGCTTCAATGAGCAGTTCTTC

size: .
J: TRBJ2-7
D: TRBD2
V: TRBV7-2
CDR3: CASSLAGSYEQYF
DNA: TGTGCCAGCAGCCTAGCGGGCTCCTACGAGCAGTACTTC

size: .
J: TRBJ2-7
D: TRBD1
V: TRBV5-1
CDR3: CASSHGTAPYEQYF
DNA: TGCGCCAGCAGCCATGGGACAGCCCCCTACGAGCAGTACTTC

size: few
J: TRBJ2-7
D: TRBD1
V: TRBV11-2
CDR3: CASSQTGRPFHEQYF
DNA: TGTGCCAGCAGCCAGACAGGGCGTCCTTTCCACGAGCAGTACTTC